Below, 28 T cell receptor beta chains from the same sample are listed, as sequenced in a study of blood T cell repertoires in COVID-19. The method was immunoSEQ multiplex PCR; TCRdb's version includes in-frame clones alone and lacks a portion of them. Of 200,000 to 250,000 clones listed, 82% are singletons. The sample consisted of PBMCs or T cells enriched from blood (not recorded which). The receptors shown here come from an older woman who had recovered from COVID-19.

J is TRBJ2-5 and V is TRBV5-1; 7 bases fit TRBD1. The trim removed 4 bases at V and 3 bases at J, leaving 9 bases unmatched. The CDR3 has 15 residues. Germline-derived CDR1 and CDR2 are SGHRS and YFSETQ. CDR3: CASSKSGQREETQYF. The CDR3 DNA sequence: TGCGCCAGCAGCAAATCGGGACAGCGAGAAGAGACCCAGTACTTC.

V gene TRBV19 combines with J gene TRBJ1-1; weak D call: TRBD1 (5 bases). This CDR3 is built from 14 residues. V shed 6 bases and J shed 5 bases, with 16 bases lying between them. Germline V gene data show CDR1 as LNHDA and CDR2 as SQIVND (reference sequence). CDR3 loop: CASRRGEVGTEAFF. In DNA form, the CDR3 reads TGTGCCAGTAGGCGAGGGGAGGTAGGAACTGAAGCTTTCTTT.

V is TRBV12-3 or TRBV12-4 and J is TRBJ1-2, with D tentatively TRBD1 (6 bases). The CDR3 consists of 13 residues. Trimming took 4 bases from V and 7 from J, leaving 13 bases between them. CDR3 sequence: CASSYAGAAGYTF. As DNA, the CDR3 is TGTGCCAGCAGTTATGCGGGGGCTGCTGGCTACACCTTC.

The V gene is TRBV7-9, the J gene TRBJ2-7; 8 nucleotides line up with TRBD2. Germline lookup yields CDR1 SEHNR and CDR2 FQNEAQ (reference sequence). With 4 bases clipped from V and 1 base from J, the junction kept 9 bases outside the gene matches. The CDR3 extends over 16 amino acids. The CDR3 is CASSSGGGWPSYEQYF. The CDR3 coding sequence is TGTGCCAGCAGCTCAGGCGGGGGGTGGCCGTCCTACGAGCAGTACTTC.

J is TRBJ1-1 and V is TRBV27; 7 nucleotides align to TRBD1. CDR1 and CDR2 from the germline V gene are MNHEY and SMNVEV (reference sequence). V shed 5 bases, J shed 0 bases, and the junction held 6 bases outside the gene matches. The CDR3 contains 15 residues. The CDR3 DNA is TGTGCCAGCAGTATTACCAGGGGGATGAACACTGAAGCTTTCTTT. It codes for CASSITRGMNTEAFF.

This clone was seen more than once but under ten times. No conserved phenylalanine or tryptophan is present at the end of the CDR3, so a read error is the likely explanation. Because the CDR3's place on the DNA is in doubt, the DNA is left out and the CDR3 is given as listed by TCRdb. This rearrangement joins TRBV11-2 to TRBJ2-3; TRBD2 is the table's D call, not checked against the DNA. Germline V gives CDR1 SGHAT, CDR2 FQNNGV. The CDR3 has 12 residues if both end residues are counted. The CDR3 sequence is CASSFTSGLLSP.

V and J are TRBV13 and TRBJ2-3, with 13 positions matching TRBD2. With 0 bases clipped from V and 2 bases from J, the junction kept 8 bases outside the gene matches. Germline lookup yields CDR1 PRHDT and CDR2 FYEKMQ (reference sequence). The CDR3 spans 19 residues. CDR3 nucleotide sequence: TGTGCCAGCAGCTTAGGACTAGCGGGAGGGCCGGTAAACACAGATACGCAGTATTTT. Amino acid sequence: CASSLGLAGGPVNTDTQYF.

The chain is built from TRBV2 and TRBJ2-1, with TRBD2 matching 7 bases. From germline, CDR1 is SNHLY and CDR2 FYNNEI. J lost 12 bases, V lost 6 bases, and 17 bases had no gene match. CDR3 length: 15 amino acids. The CDR3 DNA sequence: TGTGCCAGCAGCGAGATCGGTAGCGGGCGCCCGAGGCAGTTCTTC. Translation: CASSEIGSGRPRQFF.

The rearrangement joins TRBV3-1 (or the pseudogene TRBV3-2) to TRBJ2-1, with 10 bases identical to TRBD1. V dropped 1 base and J dropped 5; count of bases not matched to a gene: 2. Germline CDR1 LGHDT, CDR2 YNNKEL (reference sequence). The CDR3 consists of 15 residues. CDR3 sequence: CASSQGQGAHNEQFF. The CDR3 nucleotides are TGTGCCAGCAGCCAAGGACAGGGGGCCCACAATGAGCAGTTCTTC.

The CDR3 sequence is CASSFTGGNTIYF. The CDR3 DNA follows: TGTGCCAGCAGCTTTACCGGGGGAAACACCATATATTTT. The chain has TRBV7-2 and TRBJ1-3; no reliable D call. The CDR3 is 13 amino acids. Germline CDR1 SGHTA, CDR2 FQGNSA. The V end was cut by 3 bases, the J end by 4 bases, with 7 bases between.

The chain uses TRBV5-4 and TRBJ1-1; maybe TRBD1 (5 bases). This CDR3 has 13 residues. Germline CDR1 is SGHNT and CDR2 is YYREEE (reference sequence). CDR3 protein: CLSGRGGDTEAFF. CDR3 sequence (DNA): TGTCTCTCCGGGAGGGGCGGGGACACTGAAGCTTTCTTT.

The V gene is TRBV6-2 or TRBV6-3, the J gene TRBJ1-1; no firm D call. CDR1 is MNHEY, CDR2 SVGEGT, per germline. V was shortened by 4 bases and J by 3 bases, with 9 bases between the two germline ends. This CDR3 spans 13 amino acids. The CDR3: CASSSTAYTEAFF. In DNA form, the CDR3 reads TGTGCCAGCAGTTCTACAGCTTACACTGAAGCTTTCTTT.

This clone was seen more than once but under ten times. This chain connects TRBV6-2 or TRBV6-3 to TRBJ1-2; TRBD1 agrees at 8 bases. This CDR3 region has 19 residues. Germline loops: CDR1 MNHEY, CDR2 SVGEGT. V gave up 0 bases and J gave up 7 bases; unmatched junction bases: 19. For the CDR3, the DNA is TGTGCCAGCAGTTACTCCTACACTCCCCGAGGACAGGGATGGCGTGGCTACACCTTC. It encodes CASSYSYTPRGQGWRGYTF.

The chain carries TRBV3-1 (or the pseudogene TRBV3-2) and TRBJ1-1; D might be TRBD1 (5 bases). Germline V gene lookup returns CDR1 LGHDT and CDR2 YNNKEL (reference sequence). The CDR3 is 14 residues long. The V gene lost 1 base and the J gene lost 2 bases, with 8 bases spanning the gap. CDR3 sequence (DNA): TGTGCCAGCAGCCAAGGGGGCCGAAACACTGAAGCTTTCTTT. Amino acid sequence: CASSQGGRNTEAFF.

The gene calls are TRBV5-1 and TRBJ1-1; D remains ambiguous. The CDR3 length is 17 residues. Trimming cost V 0 bases and J 5 bases, with 20 bases left between them. Germline-derived CDR1 and CDR2 are SGHRS and YFSETQ. CDR3 sequence reads: CASSLDRATPRGTEAFF. CDR3 coding DNA: TGCGCCAGCAGCTTGGACCGTGCAACTCCTCGGGGAACTGAAGCTTTCTTT. Drawing the rest from reference TRBV5-1 and TRBJ1-1, the complete variable domain is KAGVTQTPRYLIKTRGQQVTLSCSPISGHRSVSWYQQTPGQGLQFLFEYFSETQRNKGNFPGRFSGRQFSNSRSEMNVSTLELGDSALYLCASSLDRATPRGTEAFFGQGTRLTVV.

The sample holds a few counts of this clone. V and J are TRBV6-1 and TRBJ1-5, with D possibly matching TRBD1 (5 bases). V was cut by 3 bases and J by 6 bases, with 12 bases left in between. The CDR3 runs to 14 residues. Germline V gene sequence: CDR1 MNHNS, CDR2 SASEGT. CDR3 in DNA: TGTGCCAGCAGTGAGGGGCAGGGAAGTCAGCCCCAGCATTTT. This translates into CASSEGQGSQPQHF.

This chain links TRBV7-2 with TRBJ2-1, with TRBD2 matching 8 bases. Germline CDR1 reads SGHTA; CDR2 reads FQGNSA. The CDR3 is 15 residues long. Unmatched junction bases numbered 16, after V lost 4 bases and J lost 14 bases. In nucleotides, the CDR3 is TGTGCCAGCAGCTCGCCGGGACTAGGCATTTTAGTCAAGTTCTTC. Translating it yields CASSSPGLGILVKFF.

The CDR3 reads CASSRFGSPGETQYF. CDR3 DNA: TGTGCCAGTAGTAGGTTCGGCTCCCCGGGAGAGACCCAGTACTTC. The chain carries TRBV19 and TRBJ2-5; D is unresolved. The germline gives CDR1 LNHDA, CDR2 SQIVND (reference sequence). The V end lost 4 bases, the J end lost 4 bases, and 16 bases lay between the germline ends. The CDR3 totals 15 residues.

This chain uses TRBV2 with TRBJ1-5, with 10 positions matching TRBD1. Per the germline V gene, CDR1 is SNHLY and CDR2 is FYNNEI. CDR3 length equals 14 residues. With V trimmed by 7 bases and J by 7 bases, 7 bases remained unmatched. The CDR3: CASKGTGVDQPQHF. CDR3 coding DNA: TGTGCCAGCAAGGGGACAGGGGTTGACCAGCCCCAGCATTTT.

J is TRBJ1-4 and V is TRBV27; a possible D gene is TRBD1 (5 bases). The V end was cut by 2 bases, the J end by 10 bases, with 14 bases between. The germline V gene encodes CDR1 MNHEY and CDR2 SMNVEV (reference sequence). The CDR3 runs to 14 residues. The CDR3 nucleotides are TGTGCCAGCAGTTTACTCAACGGGGGAGGAAAACTGTTTTTT. Translation gives CASSLLNGGGKLFF. The complete variable domain, with remaining parts taken from reference TRBV27 and TRBJ1-4, reads EAQVTQNPRYLITVTGKKLTVTCSQNMNHEYMSWYRQDPGLGLRQIYYSMNVEVTDKGDVPEGYKVSRKEKRNFPLILESPSPNQTSLYFCASSLLNGGGKLFFGSGTQLSVL.

V and J are TRBV7-8 and TRBJ2-1; D remains unclear. The germline gives CDR1 SGHVS, CDR2 FQNEAQ. The CDR3 sequence is 12 residues long. Trimming took 3 bases from V and 7 from J, leaving 7 bases between them. The CDR3 loop is CASSFTVNEQFF. CDR3 nucleotide sequence: TGTGCCAGCAGCTTCACGGTAAATGAGCAGTTCTTC.

The chain carries TRBV6-5 and TRBJ1-5, with unresolved D. Trimming stripped 6 bases from V and 2 bases from J, with 14 bases between. The CDR3 is made up of 15 amino acids. Germline V gene data show CDR1 as MNHEY and CDR2 as SVGAGI. CDR3 amino acids: CASSTREAGNQPQHF. In DNA form, the CDR3 reads TGTGCCAGCAGCACCCGGGAAGCGGGCAATCAGCCCCAGCATTTT.

The J gene is TRBJ2-2, the V gene TRBV7-2, with 8 bases aligning to TRBD1. Germline trimming cut 5 bases from V and 6 bases from J; bases unmatched to any gene: 11. Germline loops: CDR1 SGHTA, CDR2 FQGNSA. The CDR3 consists of 16 residues. CDR3 sequence (DNA): TGTGCCAGCAGCCCTCGCGGCAGGGGGCGGGCCGGGGAGCTGTTTTTT. Residues: CASSPRGRGRAGELFF.

V and J are TRBV10-3 and TRBJ1-5; D remains ambiguous. V was trimmed by 4 bases and J by 5 bases, leaving 9 bases between them. CDR3 size: 13 residues. CDR1 ENHRY and CDR2 SYGVKD come from the germline V gene. In DNA form, the CDR3 reads TGTGCCATCAGTGGGCAGGAGGATCAGCCCCAGCATTTT. It specifies CAISGQEDQPQHF.

The gene calls are TRBV27 and TRBJ2-7; 14 nucleotides match TRBD2. The CDR3 length is 17 residues. Germline assignment: CDR1 MNHEY and CDR2 SMNVEV (reference sequence). J gave up 10 bases and V 5 bases, and 16 bases lay outside the gene matches. CDR3 coding DNA: TGTGCCAGCAGTAAGGAGACAGGGGGACTAGCGGGAGTGTTCCAGTACTTC. Its translation is CASSKETGGLAGVFQYF.

This chain joins TRBV19 and TRBJ2-1, with 7 bases identical to TRBD1. The CDR3 runs to 14 residues. Per germline, CDR1 LNHDA and CDR2 SQIVND (reference sequence). V shed 10 bases and J 0 bases; nucleotides not matched to a gene: 6. CDR3 loop: CATKGQPSYNEQFF. CDR3 bases: TGTGCCACCAAGGGACAGCCCTCCTACAATGAGCAGTTCTTC.

The rearrangement joins TRBV7-2 to TRBJ1-1; D unclear. Germline V gene lookup returns CDR1 SGHTA and CDR2 FQGNSA. With 1 base removed from V and 5 bases from J, the gap between germline ends came to 5 bases. This CDR3 contains 12 residues. The CDR3: CASSLVRTEAFF. The CDR3 DNA follows: TGTGCCAGCAGCTTAGTTAGAACTGAAGCTTTCTTT.

The sample holds one count of this clone. This chain links TRBV5-5 with TRBJ2-7; a weak D match, TRBD1 (7 bases). V dropped 0 bases and J dropped 2 bases, with 12 bases sitting between them. Germline CDR1 reads SGHKS; CDR2 reads YYEKEE (reference sequence). CDR3 length: 15 residues. The CDR3 sequence is CASSLGRGETYEQYF. The CDR3 DNA follows: TGTGCCAGCAGCTTGGGCAGGGGGGAAACCTACGAGCAGTACTTC.